This T cell receptor (beta chain) appears in the sequencing data of a study of T cell responses to AZD1222 COVID-19 vaccine. Study results and limitations: Clonal diversity may have been underestimated, and the donors were mostly white British, with more females than males.

Profiled with immunoSEQ multiplex PCR; TCRdb holds only in-frame clones, not every one. The sample lists about 190,000 clones; about 87% were seen once. Details on this clone: No antigen is known for it.

After removal of 6 bases from V and 6 bases from J, the junction contained 11 bases not matched to a gene. CDR1 and CDR2 from the germline V gene are MGHRA and YSYEKL. This CDR3 contains 15 residues. This TCR derives from an adult in good health. The sequences come from peripheral blood, collected on day 0 of MenACWY control vaccination. This rearrangement joins TRBV4-1 to TRBJ2-1, with 7 bases fitting TRBD2. The CDR3 DNA reads as TGCGCCAGCAGACCCACCGGGACTACCGTCAATGAGCAGTTCTTC. The encoded protein is CASRPTGTTVNEQFF.